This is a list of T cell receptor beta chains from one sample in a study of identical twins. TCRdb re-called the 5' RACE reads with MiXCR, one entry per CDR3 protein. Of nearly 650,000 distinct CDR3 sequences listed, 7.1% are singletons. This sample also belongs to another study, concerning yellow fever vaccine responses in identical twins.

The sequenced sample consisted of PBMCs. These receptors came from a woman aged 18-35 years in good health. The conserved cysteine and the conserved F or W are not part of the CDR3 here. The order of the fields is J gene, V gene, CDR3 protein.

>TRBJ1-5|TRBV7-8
ASSSITVSNQPQH
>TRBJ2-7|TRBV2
ASSEQASGAPPSYEQY
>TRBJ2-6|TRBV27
ASSFSAKANVLT
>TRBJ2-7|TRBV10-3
AISGGLAGYYEQY
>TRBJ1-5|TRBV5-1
ASSLVGENQPQH
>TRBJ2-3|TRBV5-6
ASSLETVTDTQY
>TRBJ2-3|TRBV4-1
ASSQGGGQGDTQY
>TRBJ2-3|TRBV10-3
AISGDMVTDTQY
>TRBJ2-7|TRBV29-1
SALTSGEPYEQY
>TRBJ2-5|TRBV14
ASSRNRGQETQY
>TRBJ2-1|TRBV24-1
ATSVLRSMGQF
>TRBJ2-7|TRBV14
ASSQGRWEQY
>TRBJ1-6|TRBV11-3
ASSLGPAAYNSPLH
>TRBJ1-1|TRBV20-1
SAPGQGRSEAF
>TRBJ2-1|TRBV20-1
SARDLLHTLAGGYEQF
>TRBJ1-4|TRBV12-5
ASGNRDREQLF
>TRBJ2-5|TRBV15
ATTKPGHQETQY
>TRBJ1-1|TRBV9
ASSVAKGRGGIAEAF
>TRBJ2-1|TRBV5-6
ASSPMTSGRTDEQF
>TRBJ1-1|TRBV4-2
ASSFINREGTEAF
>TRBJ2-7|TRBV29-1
SVKRDRGYEQY
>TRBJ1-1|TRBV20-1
SARETDSPTEAF
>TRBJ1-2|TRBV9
ASSLKGVGYT
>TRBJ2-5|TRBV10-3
ATRTQEETQY
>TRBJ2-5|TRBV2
ASSERTEKETQY
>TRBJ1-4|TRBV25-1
ASSPTGKQEKLF
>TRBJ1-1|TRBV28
ASLSTAMNTEAF
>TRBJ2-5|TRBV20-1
SARKGFVVETQY